This entry concerns a single TCR beta chain. Being one base from a much bigger clone, this may be a read error. The data were taken from a study of response to subunit inactivated influenza vaccine. Trimming shortened V by 0 bases and J by 3 bases, and 15 bases separated the two germline ends. CDR1 and CDR2 from the germline V gene are SGHRS and YFSETQ. The CDR3 contains 16 residues. TCRdb independently ran MiXCR on the RT-PCR reads; one entry per CDR3 protein. The table has some 540,000 distinct CDR3 sequences, around a quarter seen once. This sample was shared with a second study, whose subject was T cells expressing NK-cell markers. From that second work: UMIs were included in TCR beta cDNA generated by 5'RACE template switching. Repertoire data for TCR beta were derived from sorted T cells (CD3+CD56+NKG2C+, CD3+CD56+NKG2C- and CD3+CD56-NKG2C+).

This sequence was found in a man in his forties or fifties who received an inactivated influenza vaccine. The genes are TRBV5-1 and TRBJ1-2; weak D call: TRBD1 (5 bases). Source: CD4+ T cells sorted from PBMCs, taken approximately 13 days after vaccination. CDR3 in DNA: TGCGCCAGCAGCTTGGTCTCAGGGTGCCATGACTATGGCTACACCTTC. Residues: CASSLVSGCHDYGYTF.